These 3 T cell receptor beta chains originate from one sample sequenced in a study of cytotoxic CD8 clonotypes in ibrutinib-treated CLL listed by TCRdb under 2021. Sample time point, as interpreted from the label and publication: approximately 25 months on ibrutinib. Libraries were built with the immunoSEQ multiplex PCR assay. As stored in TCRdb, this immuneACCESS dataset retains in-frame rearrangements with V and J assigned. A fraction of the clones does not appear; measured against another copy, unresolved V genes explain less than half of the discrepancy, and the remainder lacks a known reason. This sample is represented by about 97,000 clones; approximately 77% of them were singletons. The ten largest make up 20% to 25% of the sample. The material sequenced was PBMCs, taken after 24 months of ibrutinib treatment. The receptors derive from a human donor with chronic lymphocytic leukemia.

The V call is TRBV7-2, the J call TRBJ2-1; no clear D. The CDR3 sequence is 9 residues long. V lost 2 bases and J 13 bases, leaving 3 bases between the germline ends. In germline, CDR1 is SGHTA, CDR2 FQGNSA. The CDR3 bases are TGTGCCAGCAGCTTATCCCAGTTCTTC. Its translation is CASSLSQFF. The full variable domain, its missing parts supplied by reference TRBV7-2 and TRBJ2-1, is GAGVSQSPSNKVTEKGKDVELRCDPISGHTALYWYRQSLGQGLEFLIYFQGNSAPDKSGLPSDRFSAERTGGSVSTLTIQRTQQEDSAVYLCASSLSQFFGPGTRLTVL.

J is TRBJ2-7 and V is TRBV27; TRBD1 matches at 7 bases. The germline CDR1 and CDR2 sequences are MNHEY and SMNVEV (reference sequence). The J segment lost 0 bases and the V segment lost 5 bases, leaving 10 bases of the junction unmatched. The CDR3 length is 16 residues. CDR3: CASSNIGDSSSYEQYF. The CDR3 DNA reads TGTGCCAGCAGTAACATTGGGGACAGTTCCTCCTACGAGCAGTACTTC.

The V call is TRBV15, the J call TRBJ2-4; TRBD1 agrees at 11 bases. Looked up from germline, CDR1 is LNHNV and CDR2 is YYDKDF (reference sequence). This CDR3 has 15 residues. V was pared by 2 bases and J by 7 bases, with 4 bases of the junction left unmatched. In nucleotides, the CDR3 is TGTGCCACCAGCAGAAGGGACAGGGGGATGAACATTCAGTACTTC. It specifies CATSRRDRGMNIQYF.